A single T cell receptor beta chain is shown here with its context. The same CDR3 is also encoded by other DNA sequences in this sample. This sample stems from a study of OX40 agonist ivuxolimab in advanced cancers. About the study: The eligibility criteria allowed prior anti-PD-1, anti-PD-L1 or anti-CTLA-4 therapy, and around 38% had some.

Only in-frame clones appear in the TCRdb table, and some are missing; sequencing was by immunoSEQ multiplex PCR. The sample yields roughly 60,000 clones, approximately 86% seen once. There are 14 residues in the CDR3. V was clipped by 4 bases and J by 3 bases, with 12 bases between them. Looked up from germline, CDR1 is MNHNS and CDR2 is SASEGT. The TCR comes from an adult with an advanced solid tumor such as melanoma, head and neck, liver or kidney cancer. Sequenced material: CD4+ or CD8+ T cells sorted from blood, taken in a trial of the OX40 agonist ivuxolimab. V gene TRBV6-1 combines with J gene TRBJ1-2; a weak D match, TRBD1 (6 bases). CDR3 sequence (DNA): TGTGCCAGCAGTGGGCAGACAGGTTACTATGGCTACACCTTC. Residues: CASSGQTGYYGYTF.